These T cell receptor beta chains were read from a single sample in a study of blood T cell repertoires in COVID-19. Sequenced by immunoSEQ multiplex PCR; TCRdb stores in-frame clones only, minus some. In the table there are roughly 180,000 clones, approximately 83% of which are singletons. Specimen: peripheral blood. These TCRs come from a man aged 55 to 69 with acute or convalescent COVID-19. Each CDR3 is given with its conserved first and last residue. The D gene is left open where the match is weak. Part of the rows lack a size; the others show once, few, many or a class for expanded clones.

>TRBD2|TRBJ2-7|TRBV27|-
TGTGCCAGCAGTTTCTTTCGGGGGGGAGCGGGAGAAGAACCGAACCCCTACGAGCAGTACTTC
CASSFFRGGAGEEPNPYEQYF
>-|TRBJ2-1|TRBV27|-
TGTGCCAGCACCTCTCCGGACAACGATGAGCAGTTCTTC
CASTSPDNDEQFF
>TRBD2|TRBJ2-7|TRBV5-1|few
TGCGCCAGCTCAGGGCTAGCGGATAGCTCCTACGAGCAGTACTTC
CASSGLADSSYEQYF
>-|TRBJ1-2|TRBV12-3/TRBV12-4|-
TGTGCCAGTTACGGGGGGGTGAAAGGCTACACCTTC
CASYGGVKGYTF
>-|TRBJ2-3|TRBV7-3|-
TGTGCCAGCAGTATTGGGGGCAGGGGAAGCACAGATACGCAGTATTTT
CASSIGGRGSTDTQYF
>TRBD1|TRBJ2-5|TRBV5-6|once
TGTGCCAGCAGCGTGGACAGGGGTGAGACCCAGTACTTC
CASSVDRGETQYF
>TRBD2|TRBJ2-2|TRBV30|-
TGTGCCTGGGGGGGTCTAGCGGGAGGACACACCGGGGAGCTGTTTTTT
CAWGGLAGGHTGELFF
>-|TRBJ2-2|TRBV5-1|-
TGCGCCAGCACTCCTAATTCCGGGGAGCTGTTTTTT
CASTPNSGELFF
>-|TRBJ2-1|TRBV7-9|-
TGTGCCAGCAGCTCTAAAAGCTCCTACAATGAGCAGTTCTTC
CASSSKSSYNEQFF
>-|TRBJ2-2|TRBV6-5|-
TGTGCCAGCAGTTACTCGGGCGGGATGGATGGGGAGCTGTTTTTT
CASSYSGGMDGELFF
>-|TRBJ1-1|TRBV29-1|-
TGCAGCGTTCGAGGGACTGAAGCTTTCTTT
CSVRGTEAFF
>TRBD2|TRBJ2-1|TRBV15|-
TGTGCCACCAGCACACGAACTTTCGGACTAGCTGGTAGGGATGAGCAGTTCTTC
CATSTRTFGLAGRDEQFF
>TRBD2|TRBJ2-1|TRBV24-1|-
TGTGCCACCGCCGATGGGCTAGCGGGCTTCCGCAATGAGCAGTTCTTC
CATADGLAGFRNEQFF
>-|TRBJ1-5|TRBV4-1|-
TGCGCCAGCAGCCGATACGACAGGTCCAATCAGCCCCAGCATTTT
CASSRYDRSNQPQHF
>TRBD1|TRBJ1-4|TRBV28|-
TGTGCCAGCAGTTCGGTCACCTCGACAGGGCGTGGAGAAAAACTGTTTTTT
CASSSVTSTGRGEKLFF
>TRBD1|TRBJ1-1|TRBV7-2|once
TGTGCCAGCAGCTCACAGGGGGCGCAGGGTCGTAGTAGAGCTTTCTTT
CASSSQGAQGRSRAFF
>TRBD1|TRBJ2-7|TRBV7-8|-
TGTGCCAGCAGCTTAACGGGACAGGGATCCCACGAGCAGTACTTC
CASSLTGQGSHEQYF
>TRBD1|TRBJ1-2|TRBV28|-
TGTGCCAGCACCCCGAGACAGGGGGCGTCCGGCTACACCTTC
CASTPRQGASGYTF
>TRBD1|TRBJ1-2|TRBV2|once
TGTGCCAGCAGTGAACTGACAGGGGGAAACTATGGCTACACCTTC
CASSELTGGNYGYTF
>-|TRBJ2-4|TRBV21-1|-
TGTGCCAGCAGCAGAAGACGTACTATAGCCAAAAACATTCAGTACTTC
CASSRRRTIAKNIQYF
>-|TRBJ2-1|TRBV20-1|-
TGCAGTGCTAGTCGGGAGCCCTACAATGAGCAGTTCTTC
CSASREPYNEQFF
>-|TRBJ1-5|TRBV15|-
TGTGCCACCAGCAGAGATGTAGGGGTCCGTCAGCCCCAGCATTTT
CATSRDVGVRQPQHF
>-|TRBJ2-7|TRBV6-5|-
TGTGCCAGCAGTTCCACGGGACAATACTACGAGCAGTACTTC
CASSSTGQYYEQYF
>-|TRBJ1-2|TRBV18|-
TGTGCCAGCTCACCCGCGACAGACCACTATGGCTACACCTTC
CASSPATDHYGYTF
>-|TRBJ1-5|TRBV5-1|-
TGCGCCAGCAGTCCACATACAGATCAGCCCCAGCATTTT
CASSPHTDQPQHF
>-|TRBJ1-5|TRBV19|-
-
CASTSGQGNQPQHF
>TRBD1|TRBJ1-1|TRBV18|-
TGTGCCAGCTCATGGTCGAACAGGGGCACTGAAGCTTTCTTT
CASSWSNRGTEAFF
>TRBD1|TRBJ2-3|TRBV7-9|-
TGTGCCAGCAGCTTTGGACAGGGAGTTGTAGATACGCAGTATTTT
CASSFGQGVVDTQYF
>-|TRBJ2-1|TRBV5-1|once
TGCGCCAGCAGCTTGCGGGTGAAAGGAACAGGGTCTAATGAGCAGTTCTTC
CASSLRVKGTGSNEQFF
>-|TRBJ2-7|TRBV12-3/TRBV12-4|-
TGTGCCAGCAGTTTGAACAGGGCAAACGAGCAGTACTTC
CASSLNRANEQYF
>-|TRBJ2-2|TRBV18|-
TGTGCCAGCTCACCAACCACCGGTCCAGGTGGCCGGGAGCTGTTTTTT
CASSPTTGPGGRELFF
>-|TRBJ1-2|TRBV2|once
TGTGCCAGCAGTGCCACGACAGGTAGCAACTATGGCTACACCTTC
CASSATTGSNYGYTF
>TRBD1|TRBJ2-2|TRBV19|once
TGTGCCAGTAGTATGAGGGGGCGAGAGAACACCGGGGAGCTGTTTTTT
CASSMRGRENTGELFF
>TRBD1|TRBJ1-2|TRBV6-5|-
TGTGCCAGCAGTTACGGTGGGACAGGCTATGGCTACACCTTC
CASSYGGTGYGYTF
>-|TRBJ1-2|TRBV28|-
TGTGCCAGCAGGAAGTGGGACTCATCTAACTATGGCTACACCTTC
CASRKWDSSNYGYTF
>-|TRBJ1-2|TRBV6-5|-
TGTGCCAGCAGTTGGAGGGTAGGGTATGGCTACACCTTC
CASSWRVGYGYTF
>TRBD1|TRBJ1-4|TRBV18|-
TGTGCCAGCTCACCCCGGGGACAGGCTAATGAAAAACTGTTTTTT
CASSPRGQANEKLFF
>-|TRBJ1-6|TRBV28|-
TGTGCCAGCAGGGTAGGGGGTTCACCCCTCCACTTT
CASRVGGSPLHF
>-|TRBJ2-2|TRBV6-5|-
TGTGCCAGCAGGTTGTTGGGTCGGGCCGGGGAGCTGTTTTTT
CASRLLGRAGELFF
>TRBD2|TRBJ2-3|TRBV7-3|-
TGTGCCAGCGGTCTTGCGGGAGGAATTGGAGATACGCAGTATTTT
CASGLAGGIGDTQYF
>TRBD2|TRBJ2-2|TRBV5-1|once
TGCGCCAGCAGACAGACGGGGAGGGCCAGAAACGGGGAGCTGTTTTTT
CASRQTGRARNGELFF
>TRBD2|TRBJ2-1|TRBV7-3|-
TGTGCCAGCAGCTTAATGGCTAGCGGGGCCTACAATGAGCAGTTCTTC
CASSLMASGAYNEQFF
>-|TRBJ2-6|TRBV6-5|-
TGTGCCAGCAGTTACAGGGGAAGGGGGGCCAACGTCCTGACTTTC
CASSYRGRGANVLTF
>TRBD1|TRBJ1-1|TRBV6-5|-
TGTGCCGTCCCGGGACAGGGAACGAACACTGAAGCTTTCTTT
CAVPGQGTNTEAFF
>-|TRBJ2-7|TRBV6-6|once
TGTGCCAGCAGTTACCCGGGGATCTACGAGCAGTACTTC
CASSYPGIYEQYF
>-|TRBJ2-3|TRBV6-6|-
TGTGCCAGCGTTAGAAGTGATACGCAGTATTTT
CASVRSDTQYF
>TRBD1|TRBJ1-4|TRBV5-5|-
TGTGCCAGCTCAACCGATGGGACAGGGGATGAAAAACTGTTTTTT
CASSTDGTGDEKLFF
>-|TRBJ1-1|TRBV7-2|once
TGTGCCAGCAGCTTAGTCAGGAACACTGAAGCTTTCTTT
CASSLVRNTEAFF
>TRBD1|TRBJ2-1|TRBV7-2|once
TGTGCCAGCAGCTTAAGACCGGACAGGGGGAACAATGAGCAGTTCTTC
CASSLRPDRGNNEQFF
>TRBD1|TRBJ2-7|TRBV5-1|-
TGCGCCAGCAGCTCGGCGTGGGGGGACAGGAACGAGCAGTACTTC
CASSSAWGDRNEQYF
>TRBD1|TRBJ2-5|TRBV5-1|-
TGCGCCAGCAGCTTGTTGGCAGGGGGCAACCAAGAGACCCAGTACTTC
CASSLLAGGNQETQYF
>-|TRBJ2-3|TRBV10-3|-
TGTGCCATCAGTGAGAGGGAGCCCCGCACAGATACGCAGTATTTT
CAISEREPRTDTQYF
>TRBD2|TRBJ2-7|TRBV4-1|-
TGCGCCAGCAGCTCGAGACTAGCGGGGCCCCTCTCCTACGAGCAGTACTTC
CASSSRLAGPLSYEQYF
>TRBD1|TRBJ2-7|TRBV5-5|-
TGTGCCAGCAGCCGCACAGGGGACTACGAGCAGTACTTC
CASSRTGDYEQYF
>-|TRBJ1-3|TRBV5-5|-
TGTGCCAGCAGCTTAGAGGGTCTCGTTGGAAACACCATATATTTT
CASSLEGLVGNTIYF